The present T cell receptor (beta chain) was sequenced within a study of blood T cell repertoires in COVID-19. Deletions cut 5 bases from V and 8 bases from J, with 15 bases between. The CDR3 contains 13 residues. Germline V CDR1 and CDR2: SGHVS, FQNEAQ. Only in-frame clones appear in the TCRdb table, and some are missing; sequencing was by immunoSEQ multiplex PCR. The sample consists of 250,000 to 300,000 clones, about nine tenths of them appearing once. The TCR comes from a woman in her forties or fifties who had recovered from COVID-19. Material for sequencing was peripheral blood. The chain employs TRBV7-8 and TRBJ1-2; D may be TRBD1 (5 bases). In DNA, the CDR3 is TGTGCCAGCAGCCCTCCCAACAGGATCGGCTACACCTTC. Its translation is CASSPPNRIGYTF.